This T cell receptor (beta chain) was identified during a study of shared clonotypes between healthy human individuals. Study details: The study enrolled a couple of women and a few men aged 18 to 49. Per donor, CD8 memory used one plate, CD8 naive used two, CD4 memory used three and CD4 naive used three.

A single count supports this clone. The antigen is not known. It was CD45RO-negative cells, positively selected for CCR7, that made up naive CD8 cells, with terminally differentiated effector memory CD45RA+ cells excluded. V shed 5 bases and J shed 4 bases, with 14 bases lying between them. Germline-derived CDR1 and CDR2 are SGHVS and FQNEAQ. There are 15 residues in the CDR3. Study results and limitations: Estimated clonotype richness was generally higher in naive than memory subsets.

Using immunoSEQ multiplex PCR, the repertoire was profiled, and TCRdb retains in-frame clones only, with some absent. The sample yields around 2,000,000 clones, about 95% seen once. Material: naive CD8+ T cells sorted from blood. The chain combines TRBV7-8 with TRBJ1-4; weak D call: TRBD1 (5 bases). This receptor was identified in a man aged 18-30 years in good health. CDR3 nucleotides: TGTGCCAGCAGCCCCGGTGCAGGGATTAATGAAAAACTGTTTTTT. Translation gives CASSPGAGINEKLFF.